The 7 T cell receptor beta chains given below trace back to one sample, sequenced in a study of T-cell memory formation after mild COVID-19. TCRdb analysed the 5' RACE reads with MiXCR anew, one entry per CDR3 protein. The sample yields about 340,000 distinct CDR3 sequences, less than 20% seen once. Sequencing was performed on PBMCs or a T cell subset sorted from them (not recorded which). These receptors all come from a man between 18 and 35 years old who had mild COVID-19 (a few samples of this study predate the infection). Cell type and time point are not known.

This clonotype was recorded many times. The genes are TRBV7-2 and TRBJ2-2, with TRBD2 matching over 8 bases. Germline V gene lookup returns CDR1 SGHTA and CDR2 FQGNSA. The CDR3 consists of 15 residues. J lost 4 bases, V lost 3 bases, and 4 bases had no gene match. CDR3 nucleotide sequence: TGTGCCAGCAGCTTCAGCGGGGGCGGCACCGGGGAGCTGTTTTTT. Residues: CASSFSGGGTGELFF.

This clonotype came up a few times. The rearrangement links TRBV6-1 to TRBJ2-6; 10 bases are a match to TRBD1. Germline V lookup: CDR1 MNHNS, CDR2 SASEGT. J was trimmed by 0 bases and V by 6 bases; bases with no gene match: 2. The CDR3 has 16 residues. The CDR3 protein is CASSRTGGSGANVLTF. The CDR3 coding sequence is TGTGCCAGCAGCCGGACAGGGGGCTCTGGGGCCAACGTCCTGACTTTC.

This clonotype was recorded a few times. This chain joins TRBV5-4 and TRBJ2-7; D is unclear. Germline V gives CDR1 SGHNT, CDR2 YYREEE (reference sequence). This CDR3 has 15 amino acids. V was trimmed by 0 bases and J by 2 bases, leaving 12 bases between them. CDR3 protein: CASSLGLPGTYEQYF. CDR3 bases: TGTGCCAGCAGCTTGGGGCTGCCTGGCACCTACGAGCAGTACTTC.

V gene TRBV24-1 combines with J gene TRBJ2-1; D is perhaps TRBD1 (7 bases). CDR1 is KGHDR and CDR2 is SFDVKD in the germline V gene. The V gene lost 0 bases and the J gene lost 10 bases, with 15 bases spanning the gap. The length of the CDR3 is 15 residues. This CDR3 reads CATSDLKEGAKEQFF. In nucleotides, the CDR3 is TGTGCCACCAGTGATTTGAAGGAGGGGGCGAAGGAGCAGTTCTTC.

Only a few counts were recorded for this clonotype. The chain carries TRBV24-1 and TRBJ2-5; D not resolved. Trimming pared 8 bases from V and 2 bases from J, leaving 11 bases between. The V gene's germline CDR1 is KGHDR and CDR2 SFDVKD. This CDR3 region has 13 residues. The CDR3 sequence: CATILHPQETQYF. CDR3 nucleotide sequence: TGTGCCACCATCTTGCATCCTCAAGAGACCCAGTACTTC.

The sample holds a few counts of this clonotype. The gene calls are TRBV7-9 and TRBJ2-7, with D unclear. This CDR3 spans 12 amino acids. The germline gives CDR1 SEHNR, CDR2 FQNEAQ (reference sequence). V was shortened by 6 bases and J by 5 bases, with 11 bases between the two germline ends. The CDR3 loop reads CASRGGVHEQYV. In DNA, the CDR3 is TGTGCCAGCAGGGGTGGGGTCCACGAGCAGTACGTC.

J is TRBJ1-2 and V is TRBV14, with D tentatively TRBD1 (6 bases). This CDR3 is 14 amino acids long. Germline lookup yields CDR1 SGHDN and CDR2 FVKESK. V was cut by 3 bases and J by 8 bases, with 16 bases left in between. The DNA of the CDR3 is TGTGCCAGCAGCCATGTAACAGGGTCGGAAGGCTACACCTTC. It yields the protein CASSHVTGSEGYTF.